The sequence of this T cell receptor (beta chain) was determined in a study of blood T cells in healthy people across ages. Sample-barcoded 5' priming and a J-beta primer mix drove a second PCR of roughly 7 to 11 cycles. TCRdb passed the 5' RACE reads through MiXCR, listing each CDR3 protein once. The table lists roughly 1,300,000 distinct CDR3 sequences, roughly 64% of them singletons. Researchers isolated at least 6 million PBMCs per sample. Germline CDR1 reads DFQATT; CDR2 reads SNEGSKA (reference sequence). The CDR3 is 16 residues long. Sequencing was performed on blood. The chain recombines TRBV20-1 with TRBJ2-1; 9 nucleotides match TRBD2. Judging by the DNA end, TRBJ2-7 fits better; the J call may be wrong. The sequence derives from a young man in good health. Written as DNA, the CDR3 is TGCAGTGCTAGAGATCCGAGCGTAGCGGGAGAACGCGAGCAGTACTTC. Translation: CSARDPSVAGEREQYF.